This TCR beta chain was sequenced in a study of blood T cell repertoires in COVID-19. Authors' data handling: Scientists estimated how many nucleated cells there were by amplifying reference gene primers. TCRdb keeps only in-frame clones here, not all; method: immunoSEQ multiplex PCR. V and J calls and clone size are copied from that table; D and trimming were computed from the DNA. The top ten hold more than 3.5% of the sample, which has 140,000 to 150,000 clones, 80% to 90% seen once. This clone was recorded once. The recovered donors of Cohort 3 showed two negative PCRs, clearance, or symptom resolution. V lost 8 bases to trimming and J lost 6 bases, with 16 bases between them. CDR1 LGHNA and CDR2 YSLEER come from the germline V gene. The CDR3 runs 13 residues.

The chain joins TRBV4-3 to TRBJ1-2; D may be TRBD1 (5 bases). The sequence was obtained from a man aged 45-65 years who had recovered from COVID-19. The sequencing sample was made of PBMCs or T cells enriched from blood (not recorded which). In nucleotides, the CDR3 is TGCGCCAGCTGCCCACGACAAGGGGATGGCTACACCTTC. The encoded protein is CASCPRQGDGYTF.